The T cell receptor (beta chain) under discussion was sequenced for a study of beta chain features in type 1 diabetes. Findings and caveats of the study: Whatever favoring of shorter templates PCR might show would apply equally to patients and controls. Among all four CD4+ subsets, Type 1 diabetes patients had TCRB CDR3s that were moderately but significantly shorter.

Every isolated RNA sample was fully reverse transcribed, so sequencing captured expressed TCRB transcripts. Measured with immunoSEQ multiplex PCR; TCRdb has only the in-frame clones, and not every one. The sample has about 52,000 clones; roughly 40% are singletons. CDR1 is SGHDN and CDR2 is FVKESK in the germline V gene. This CDR3 has 13 amino acids. V was pared by 4 bases and J by 5 bases, with 11 bases between. This clone was seen a handful of times. Its antigen is unknown. The TCR comes from a young man with type 1 diabetes. The V gene is TRBV14, the J gene TRBJ2-5; the D gene is possibly TRBD2 (6 bases). The material sequenced was Tregs from blood. The CDR3 region is CASSRGLQETQYF. For the CDR3, the DNA is TGTGCCAGCAGCCGAGGACTACAGGAGACCCAGTACTTC.